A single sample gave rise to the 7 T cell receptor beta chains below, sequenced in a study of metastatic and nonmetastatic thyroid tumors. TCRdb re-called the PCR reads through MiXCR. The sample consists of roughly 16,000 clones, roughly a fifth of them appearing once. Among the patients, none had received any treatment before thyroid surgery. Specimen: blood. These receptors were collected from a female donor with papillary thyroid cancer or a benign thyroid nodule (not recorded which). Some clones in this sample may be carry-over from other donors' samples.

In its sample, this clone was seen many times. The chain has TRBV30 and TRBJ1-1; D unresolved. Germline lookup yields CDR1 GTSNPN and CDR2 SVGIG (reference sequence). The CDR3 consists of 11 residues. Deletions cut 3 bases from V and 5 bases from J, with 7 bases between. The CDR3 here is CAWRDWTEAFF. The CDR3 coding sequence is TGTGCCTGGAGAGATTGGACTGAAGCTTTCTTT.

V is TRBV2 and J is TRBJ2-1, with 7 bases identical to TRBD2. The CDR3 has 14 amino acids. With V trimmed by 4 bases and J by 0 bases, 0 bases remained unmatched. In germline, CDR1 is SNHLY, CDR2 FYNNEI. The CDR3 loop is CASSGTSSYNEQFF. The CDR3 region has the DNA TGTGCCAGCAGTGGGACTAGCTCCTACAATGAGCAGTTCTTC.

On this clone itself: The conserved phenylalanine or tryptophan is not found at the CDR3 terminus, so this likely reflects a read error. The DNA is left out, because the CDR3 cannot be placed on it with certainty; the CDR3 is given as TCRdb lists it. CDR3 protein: CSARDRMG. The chain joins TRBV20-1 to TRBJ2-7. Looked up from germline, CDR1 is DFQATT and CDR2 is SNEGSKA (reference sequence). The CDR3 is made up of 8 amino acids, end residues included.

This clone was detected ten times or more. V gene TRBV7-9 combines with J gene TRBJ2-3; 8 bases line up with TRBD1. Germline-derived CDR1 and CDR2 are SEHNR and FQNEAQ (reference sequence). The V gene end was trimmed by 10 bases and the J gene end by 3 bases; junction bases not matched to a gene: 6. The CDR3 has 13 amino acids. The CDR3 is CATTGDGTDTQYF. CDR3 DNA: TGTGCCACGACAGGGGACGGAACAGATACGCAGTATTTT.

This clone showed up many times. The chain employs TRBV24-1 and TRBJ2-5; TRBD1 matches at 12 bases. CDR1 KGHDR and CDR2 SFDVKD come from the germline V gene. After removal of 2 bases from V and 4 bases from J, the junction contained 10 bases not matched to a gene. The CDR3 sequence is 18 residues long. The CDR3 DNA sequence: TGTGCCACCAGTGATTCCCGAAGGGGGACAGGGGGCGGAGAGACCCAGTACTTC. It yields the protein CATSDSRRGTGGGETQYF.

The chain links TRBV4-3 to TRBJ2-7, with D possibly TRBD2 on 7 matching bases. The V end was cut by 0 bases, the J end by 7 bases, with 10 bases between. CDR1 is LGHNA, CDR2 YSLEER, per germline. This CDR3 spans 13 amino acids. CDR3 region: CASSQEGGAEQYF. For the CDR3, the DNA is TGCGCCAGCAGCCAAGAGGGGGGGGCTGAGCAGTACTTC.

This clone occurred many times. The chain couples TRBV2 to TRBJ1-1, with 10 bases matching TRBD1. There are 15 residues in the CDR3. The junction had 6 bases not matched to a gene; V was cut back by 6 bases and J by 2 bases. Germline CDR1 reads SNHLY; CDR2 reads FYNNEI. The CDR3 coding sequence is TGTGCCAGCAGGGACAGGGGGATTCTTAACACTGAAGCTTTCTTT. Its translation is CASRDRGILNTEAFF.